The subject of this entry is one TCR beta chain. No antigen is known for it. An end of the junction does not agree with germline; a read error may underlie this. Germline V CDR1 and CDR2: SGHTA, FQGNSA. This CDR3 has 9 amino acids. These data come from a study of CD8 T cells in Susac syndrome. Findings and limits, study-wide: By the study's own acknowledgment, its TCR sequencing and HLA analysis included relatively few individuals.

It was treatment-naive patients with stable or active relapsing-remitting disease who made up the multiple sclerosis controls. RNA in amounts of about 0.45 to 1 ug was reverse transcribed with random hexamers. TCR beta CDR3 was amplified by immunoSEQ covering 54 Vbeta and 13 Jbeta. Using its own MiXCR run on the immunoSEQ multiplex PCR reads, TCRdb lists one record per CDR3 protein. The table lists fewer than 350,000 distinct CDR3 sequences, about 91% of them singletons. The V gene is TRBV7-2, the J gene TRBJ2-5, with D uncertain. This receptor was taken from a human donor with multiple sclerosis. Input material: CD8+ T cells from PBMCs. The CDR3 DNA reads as TGTGCCAGCAGCCCCGACTTCGACTTC. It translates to CASSPDFDF.